This is a list of T cell receptor beta chains from one sample in a study of blood T cell repertoires in COVID-19. Data came from immunoSEQ multiplex PCR; TCRdb stores just in-frame clones and leaves some out. There are about 56,000 clones in the sample; around four fifths occur only once, and over 10% lies in the top ten. Material for sequencing was peripheral blood. These receptors were obtained from an elderly woman with acute or convalescent COVID-19. Each CDR3 is given with its conserved first and last residue. A D gene is named only where the DNA matches it firmly. Rows may omit the clone size; those that give it use once, few, many or a size class.

V,D,size,J,CDR3,DNA
TRBV27,.,.,TRBJ2-3,CASSLSGGPRAADTQYF,TGTGCCAGCAGTTTATCTGGAGGTCCTCGCGCCGCAGATACGCAGTATTTT
TRBV4-1,.,.,TRBJ1-6,CASSREQGLSSPLHF,TGCGCCAGCAGCCGAGAACAGGGCCTTAGTTCACCCCTCCACTTT
TRBV3-1/TRBV3-2,.,.,TRBJ1-6,CASSQGLAGNSPLHF,TGTGCCAGCAGCCAAGGCCTGGCAGGGAATTCACCCCTCCACTTT
TRBV29-1,.,.,TRBJ1-4,CSVGGEPGQRNEKLFF,TGCAGCGTTGGAGGAGAGCCGGGACAAAGAAATGAAAAACTGTTTTTT
TRBV4-1,.,.,TRBJ2-7,CASSQAPSGLAYEQYF,TGCGCCAGCAGCCAAGCCCCCTCCGGTTTGGCCTACGAGCAGTACTTC
TRBV5-1,TRBD1,.,TRBJ2-7,CASSFRQGSYEQYF,TGCGCCAGCAGCTTCCGACAGGGCTCCTACGAGCAGTACTTC
TRBV6-6,.,.,TRBJ2-2,CASSYGWGQGGELFF,TGTGCCAGCAGTTACGGGTGGGGGCAGGGCGGGGAGCTGTTTTTT
TRBV5-3,.,.,TRBJ1-4,CARSLSPEGEKLFF,TGTGCCAGAAGCTTGTCCCCCGAGGGTGAAAAACTGTTTTTT
TRBV11-3,.,.,TRBJ1-1,CASSLQGLVTEAFF,TGTGCCAGCAGCTTACAGGGGCTGGTTACTGAAGCTTTCTTT
TRBV6-5,TRBD1,.,TRBJ1-4,CASSRDRGEGEKLFF,TGTGCCAGCAGCCGGGACAGGGGGGAGGGGGAAAAACTGTTTTTT
TRBV5-1,.,once,TRBJ1-6,CASSLSGMNDSPLHF,TGCGCCAGCAGCTTGTCAGGGATGAATGATTCACCCCTCCACTTT
TRBV7-9,.,.,TRBJ1-4,CATPTGDPEKLFF,TGTGCCACCCCGACGGGGGACCCTGAAAAACTGTTTTTT
TRBV5-5,.,.,TRBJ1-3,CASTRGDFSGNTIYF,TGTGCCAGCACCAGGGGCGACTTCTCTGGAAACACCATATATTTT
TRBV7-2,TRBD2,.,TRBJ2-2,CASSLASGGAGELFF,TGTGCCAGCAGCTTAGCCAGCGGGGGGGCCGGGGAGCTGTTTTTT
TRBV19,TRBD1,few,TRBJ2-2,CASSTPGTGKGTGELFF,TGTGCCAGTAGTACTCCCGGGACAGGCAAAGGGACCGGGGAGCTGTTTTTT
TRBV11-2,TRBD2,.,TRBJ2-2,CASSLAPSGVGELFF,TGTGCCAGCAGCTTAGCTCCTAGCGGGGTGGGGGAGCTGTTTTTT
TRBV2,.,.,TRBJ2-7,CASSQSRPYEQYF,TGTGCCAGCAGTCAGTCCCGCCCTTACGAGCAGTACTTC
TRBV24-1,TRBD1,.,TRBJ1-2,CATSDSPGTGVNYGYTF,TGTGCCACCAGTGATTCCCCCGGGACAGGGGTTAACTATGGCTACACCTTC
TRBV28,.,.,TRBJ2-2,CASGGIRNTGELFF,TGTGCCAGCGGGGGGATAAGAAACACCGGGGAGCTGTTTTTT
TRBV10-3,.,.,TRBJ1-5,CAISDRGDQPQHF,TGTGCCATCAGTGACAGGGGCGATCAGCCCCAGCATTTT
TRBV7-8,.,.,TRBJ2-2,CASSLRGNTGELFF,TGTGCCAGCAGCTTAAGGGGGAACACCGGGGAGCTGTTTTTT
TRBV10-3,.,.,TRBJ1-1,CAIRRTAGDTEAFF,TGTGCCATCAGAAGGACTGCCGGGGACACTGAAGCTTTCTTT
TRBV27,.,once,TRBJ2-1,CASSKQGRAVNEQFF,TGTGCCAGCAGTAAACAGGGTCGGGCGGTCAATGAGCAGTTCTTC
TRBV27,.,.,TRBJ1-6,CASRPYQGISYNSPLHF,TGTGCCAGCAGACCCTACCAGGGGATATCCTATAATTCACCCCTCCACTTT
TRBV6-5,.,.,TRBJ1-1,CASSPAGDPEAFF,TGTGCCAGCAGCCCCGCGGGGGATCCTGAAGCTTTCTTT
TRBV5-1,.,.,TRBJ2-2,CASSFGPGATGELFF,.
TRBV7-9,.,.,TRBJ2-2,CASSPFNQRQAGELFF,TGTGCCAGCAGCCCATTTAACCAAAGACAGGCCGGGGAGCTGTTTTTT
TRBV5-1,.,.,TRBJ2-3,CASSMGQGSTDTQYF,TGCGCCAGCAGCATGGGCCAGGGAAGTACAGATACGCAGTATTTT
TRBV25-1,.,.,TRBJ2-3,CASSELRSSTDTQYF,TGTGCCAGCAGTGAACTGCGCTCTAGCACAGATACGCAGTATTTT
TRBV5-1,TRBD2,.,TRBJ2-3,CASSLSASGGDTQYF,TGCGCCAGCAGCTTGAGCGCTAGCGGGGGAGATACGCAGTATTTT
TRBV13,.,few,TRBJ1-6,CASREGNSPLHF,TGTGCCAGCAGGGAGGGAAATTCACCCCTCCACTTT
TRBV5-4,TRBD2,.,TRBJ2-3,CASSWRGGYTDTQYF,TGTGCCAGCAGCTGGCGGGGGGGCTACACAGATACGCAGTATTTT
TRBV7-2,.,few,TRBJ1-5,CASSLERSQPQHF,TGTGCCAGCAGCTTAGAAAGGAGTCAGCCCCAGCATTTT
TRBV3-1/TRBV3-2,.,.,TRBJ1-6,CASSNEETNSPLHF,TGTGCCAGCAGCAACGAGGAGACCAATTCACCCCTCCACTTT
TRBV6-5,.,.,TRBJ1-6,CASSYSWERPLHF,TGTGCCAGCAGTTACTCGTGGGAGAGACCCCTCCACTTT
TRBV11-3,.,.,TRBJ2-5,CASSGGWGLETQYF,TGTGCCAGCAGCGGAGGATGGGGGCTAGAGACCCAGTACTTC
TRBV10-2,.,once,TRBJ1-5,CASSDILGAGSNQPQHF,TGCGCCAGCAGTGATATTCTGGGAGCAGGAAGCAATCAGCCCCAGCATTTT
TRBV5-4,TRBD1,few,TRBJ1-2,CASSSTGGARNYGYTF,TGTGCCAGCAGCTCGACAGGGGGCGCGAGAAACTATGGCTACACCTTC
TRBV2,.,.,TRBJ2-5,CASMGGLGETQYF,TGTGCCAGCATGGGGGGATTGGGGGAGACCCAGTACTTC
TRBV4-1,.,.,TRBJ2-3,CASSQDIQALTDTQYF,TGCGCCAGCAGCCAAGATATTCAGGCTCTGACAGATACGCAGTATTTT
TRBV6-5,.,few,TRBJ2-1,CASSKTPTSPIEQFF,TGTGCCAGCAGTAAAACCCCGACTAGTCCGATTGAGCAGTTCTTC
TRBV7-2,TRBD2,few,TRBJ2-7,CASNIAGGNYEQYF,TGTGCCAGCAATATAGCGGGGGGAAACTACGAGCAGTACTTC
TRBV5-1,.,.,TRBJ2-5,CASSARVLETQYF,TGCGCCAGCAGCGCGCGAGTGCTAGAGACCCAGTACTTC
TRBV25-1,.,.,TRBJ2-5,CASGFGTQYF,TGTGCCAGCGGTTTCGGGACCCAGTACTTC
TRBV18,.,.,TRBJ1-5,CASSREGSNQPQHF,TGTGCCAGCTCAAGGGAGGGAAGCAATCAGCCCCAGCATTTT
TRBV11-2,TRBD1,.,TRBJ1-1,CASSLTGGRGNTEAFF,TGTGCCAGCAGCTTGACAGGGGGCAGGGGAAACACTGAAGCTTTCTTT
TRBV7-3,TRBD2,few,TRBJ2-5,CASSKTSGPQETQYF,TGTGCCAGCAGCAAGACTAGCGGACCCCAAGAGACCCAGTACTTC
TRBV6-5,TRBD2,.,TRBJ2-7,CASKEGLAGGVAQYF,TGTGCCAGTAAGGAGGGACTAGCGGGGGGTGTCGCGCAGTACTTC
TRBV2,TRBD1,.,TRBJ2-1,CASRFGRDRGIDEQFF,TGTGCCAGCAGATTCGGTCGGGACAGGGGTATCGATGAGCAGTTCTTC
TRBV18,TRBD1,.,TRBJ1-1,CASSQQPQGSGTEAFF,TGTGCCAGCTCACAACAACCACAGGGGAGTGGCACTGAAGCTTTCTTT
TRBV27,.,few,TRBJ1-4,CASRFEGNEKLFF,TGTGCCAGCCGGTTCGAGGGTAATGAAAAACTGTTTTTT
TRBV6-2/TRBV6-3,.,.,TRBJ2-7,CASSYSSNEQYF,TGTGCCAGCAGTTACTCGAGTAACGAGCAGTACTTC
TRBV30,TRBD1,once,TRBJ1-5,CAWRNPGQGGQPQHF,TGTGCCTGGAGAAATCCGGGACAGGGAGGTCAGCCCCAGCATTTT
TRBV6-5,.,.,TRBJ1-6,CASRQGVATNSPLHF,TGTGCCAGCAGACAGGGCGTCGCAACCAATTCACCCCTCCACTTT
TRBV6-1,.,few,TRBJ1-6,CASSSGTENSPLHF,TGTGCCAGCAGTTCGGGGACTGAAAATTCACCCCTCCACTTT
TRBV19,TRBD1,.,TRBJ1-5,CASSIRKDRAFQPQHF,TGTGCCAGTAGTATTCGCAAGGACAGGGCTTTTCAGCCCCAGCATTTT
TRBV30,.,.,TRBJ1-2,CAWSERYGYTF,TGTGCCTGGAGTGAGCGTTATGGCTACACCTTC
TRBV9,.,.,TRBJ1-4,CASSRGREKLFF,TGTGCCAGCAGCCGAGGGAGGGAAAAACTGTTTTTT
TRBV5-1,.,.,TRBJ2-2,CASSLESWSGELFF,TGCGCCAGCAGCTTGGAATCGTGGAGCGGGGAGCTGTTTTTT